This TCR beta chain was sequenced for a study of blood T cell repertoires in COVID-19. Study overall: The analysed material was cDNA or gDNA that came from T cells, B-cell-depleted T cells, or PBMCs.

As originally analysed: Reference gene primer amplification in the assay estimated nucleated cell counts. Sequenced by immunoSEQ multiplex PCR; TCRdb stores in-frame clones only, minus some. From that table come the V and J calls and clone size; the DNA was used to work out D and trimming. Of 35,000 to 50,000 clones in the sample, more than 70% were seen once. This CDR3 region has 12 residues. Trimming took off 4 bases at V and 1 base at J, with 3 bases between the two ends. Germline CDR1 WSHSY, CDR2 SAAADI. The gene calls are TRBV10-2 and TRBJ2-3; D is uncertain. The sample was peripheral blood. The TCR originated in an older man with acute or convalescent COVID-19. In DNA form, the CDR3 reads TGCGCCAGCAGTGCAGGCACAGATACGCAGTATTTT. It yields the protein CASSAGTDTQYF.